This T cell receptor beta chain is drawn from a study of blood T cell repertoires in COVID-19. For the study at large: Samples of COVID-19 (acute and convalescent) were obtained from the United States, Italy and Spain.

In the study's own analysis: Reference gene primer amplification gave nucleated cell count estimates. Profiling relied on immunoSEQ multiplex PCR, and the TCRdb table lists in-frame clones only, not all of them. V and J calls and clone size are those listed in that table; D and trimming were worked out from the DNA. The profile shows some 110,000 clones, more than 75% of them singletons. Between the trimmed V and J ends, which lost 1 base and 0 bases, there was a span of 17 bases. CDR1 and CDR2 from the germline V gene are SGHRS and YFSETQ. The CDR3 has 19 amino acids. The sample comprised peripheral blood. The receptor was derived from a man aged 35-49 years with acute or convalescent COVID-19. This chain joins TRBV5-1 and TRBJ2-6; a weak D match, TRBD2 (5 bases). In DNA, the CDR3 is TGCGCCAGCAGCTTGAGTGGCGGGTTCTCCATCTCTGGGGCCAACGTCCTGACTTTC. Its translation is CASSLSGGFSISGANVLTF. Using reference TRBV5-1 and TRBJ2-6 for the parts outside the CDR3, the full variable domain is KAGVTQTPRYLIKTRGQQVTLSCSPISGHRSVSWYQQTPGQGLQFLFEYFSETQRNKGNFPGRFSGRQFSNSRSEMNVSTLELGDSALYLCASSLSGGFSISGANVLTFGAGSRLTVL.